The 26 T cell receptor beta chains presented below share a single source sample, sequenced in a study of cytomegalovirus exposure and HLA in healthy donors. It was with 60 Vbeta and 13 Jbeta primers that the PCR ran. The data were produced by immunoSEQ multiplex PCR, yet TCRdb's version contains in-frame clones alone and is incomplete. The sample holds around 96,000 clones, approximately 64% seen once. Sequenced input: PBMCs. These receptors all stem from a man aged 60 to 69 in good health and CMV-seronegative.

The rearrangement links TRBV5-1 to TRBJ2-1, with 9 bases that match TRBD2. The CDR3 covers 12 residues. Per the germline V gene, CDR1 is SGHRS and CDR2 is YFSETQ. The trim removed 1 base at V and 15 bases at J, leaving 5 bases unmatched. CDR3 amino acids: CASSLSQREVFF. In nucleotides, the CDR3 is TGCGCCAGCAGCTTGTCACAGCGGGAGGTGTTCTTC. Using reference TRBV5-1 and TRBJ2-1 for the parts outside the CDR3, the full variable domain is KAGVTQTPRYLIKTRGQQVTLSCSPISGHRSVSWYQQTPGQGLQFLFEYFSETQRNKGNFPGRFSGRQFSNSRSEMNVSTLELGDSALYLCASSLSQREVFFGPGTRLTVL.

This sequence joins TRBV9 and TRBJ2-7; TRBD2 matches at 7 bases. CDR1 SGDLS and CDR2 YYNGEE come from the germline V gene. The CDR3 has 14 amino acids. V lost 4 bases to trimming and J lost 4 bases; unmatched junction nucleotides: 8. CDR3 bases: TGTGCCAGCAGCCAGCGGGACTCTCTATACGAGCAGTACTTC. It translates to CASSQRDSLYEQYF.

The sample holds many counts of this clone. The chain joins TRBV19 to TRBJ1-1, with D maybe TRBD1 (5 bases). Trimming cost V 3 bases and J 0 bases, with 14 bases left between them. The CDR3 runs to 16 residues. The germline CDR1 and CDR2 sequences are LNHDA and SQIVND (reference sequence). The CDR3 region is CASSIRIQGLNTEAFF. As DNA, the CDR3 is TGTGCCAGTAGTATTAGGATTCAGGGCCTGAACACTGAAGCTTTCTTT.

Note on this clone: Other DNA sequences in this sample translate to the same CDR3. The chain combines TRBV21-1 with TRBJ1-5; the table's D call, TRBD1, has no DNA check behind it. TRBV21-1 is classified as a pseudogene. This CDR3 region has 16 residues. DNA of the CDR3: TGTGCCAGCAGCAGACGACATTCACAGGTTGTTCAGCCCCAGCATTTT. Translated, it gives CASSRRHSQVVQPQHF.

The J gene is TRBJ2-1, the V gene TRBV5-1; 13 bases agree with TRBD2. CDR1 is SGHRS, CDR2 YFSETQ, per germline. The CDR3 sequence is 17 residues long. V dropped 4 bases and J dropped 0; count of bases not matched to a gene: 4. The CDR3 loop is CASSLWTSGSSYNEQFF. In DNA form, the CDR3 reads TGCGCCAGCAGCCTTTGGACTAGCGGGAGCTCCTACAATGAGCAGTTCTTC.

The chain uses TRBV18 and TRBJ2-2; perhaps TRBD2 as D (6 bases). The ends were cut back, 0 bases at V and 5 bases at J, with 10 bases in the middle. Germline-derived CDR1 and CDR2 are KGHSH and LQKENI. The CDR3 extends over 15 amino acids. In DNA, the CDR3 is TGTGCCAGCTCACCACCGGGACTTTTAACCGGGGAGCTGTTTTTT. Its protein product is CASSPPGLLTGELFF.

This clone was found a few times. The chain uses TRBV7-8 and TRBJ1-5; D call uncertain. Germline CDR1 and CDR2: SGHVS and FQNEAQ. CDR3 size: 15 residues. V was shortened by 4 bases and J by 6 bases, with 16 bases between the two germline ends. CDR3 coding DNA: TGTGCCAGCAGCTCCCGGGGAGGGTTGAGTCAGCCCCAGCATTTT. Its translation is CASSSRGGLSQPQHF.

J is TRBJ2-3 and V is TRBV25-1, with 8 nucleotides matching TRBD2. This CDR3 is built from 16 residues. Trimming took 8 bases from V and 5 from J; bases not matched to a gene: 15. Germline CDR1 MGHDK, CDR2 SYGVNS. This chain's CDR3 is CASGLGGSGAVDTQYF. The CDR3 DNA follows: TGTGCCAGCGGTTTAGGGGGTAGCGGGGCTGTAGATACGCAGTATTTT.

The chain uses TRBV5-6 and TRBJ2-7, with 7 bases matching TRBD2. Per germline, CDR1 SGHDT and CDR2 YYEEEE. The CDR3 length is 16 residues. Unmatched junction bases numbered 12, after V lost 0 bases and J lost 6 bases. CDR3 bases: TGTGCCAGCAGCTTGGTGGGGGAGCGGGGATTGGGCGAGCAGTACTTC. This translates into CASSLVGERGLGEQYF.

The J gene is TRBJ2-5, the V gene TRBV5-8; D ambiguous. Germline V gene lookup returns CDR1 SGHTS and CDR2 YDEGEE. Trimming pared 1 base from V and 5 bases from J, leaving 6 bases between. CDR3 length: 12 amino acids. CDR3 residues: CASSLSGETQYF. In nucleotides, the CDR3 is TGTGCCAGCAGCTTGAGTGGCGAGACCCAGTACTTC.

The chain is built from TRBV14 and TRBJ1-2; TRBD1 agrees at 7 bases. CDR3 length equals 15 residues. From germline, CDR1 is SGHDN and CDR2 FVKESK. Losses at the gene ends were 2 bases for V and 4 bases for J; bases not matched to a gene: 7. DNA for the CDR3: TGTGCCAGCAGCCAAATGGAGGGGGCTTCCTATGGCTACACCTTC. Translating it yields CASSQMEGASYGYTF.

The J gene is TRBJ2-2, the V gene TRBV12-1; the table's D call TRBD1 went unverified against the DNA. TRBV12-1 is reported as a pseudogene. CDR3 length: 16 residues. CDR3 residues: CASSFNPGQNTGELFF. The CDR3 region has the DNA TGTGCCAGCAGCTTTAATCCGGGACAAAACACCGGGGAGCTGTTTTTT.

V usage is TRBV7-6 and J usage is TRBJ1-6, with a tentative D call TRBD1 (6 bases). This CDR3 has 17 residues. V dropped 5 bases and J dropped 7 bases, with 21 bases sitting between them. Germline CDR1 is SGHVS and CDR2 is FNYEAQ. The CDR3 coding sequence is TGTGCCAGCAGCCGGGGGGAGGCAGGGGTCAAAAATTCACCCCTCCACTTT. It yields the protein CASSRGEAGVKNSPLHF.

CDR3 in DNA: TGTGCCAGCAGCTTGTATCCAGGGGTCCTCTATGGCTACACCTTC. Residues: CASSLYPGVLYGYTF. The gene calls are TRBV7-9 and TRBJ1-2; a possible D gene is TRBD1 (6 bases). V lost 3 bases and J lost 4, with 15 bases in between. Germline CDR1 SEHNR, CDR2 FQNEAQ (reference sequence). The length of the CDR3 is 15 residues.

This clone turned up a few times. This rearrangement joins TRBV5-8 to TRBJ1-2; 9 bases match TRBD1. The germline V gene encodes CDR1 SGHTS and CDR2 YDEGEE. The V segment lost 4 bases and the J segment 6 bases; nucleotides outside the gene matches: 13. The CDR3 is made up of 16 amino acids. CDR3 coding DNA: TGTGCCAGCAGCCCTCCTGGGGACAGGGCGATGAATGGCTACACCTTC. Its translation: CASSPPGDRAMNGYTF.

The V and J genes are TRBV2 and TRBJ2-1; 9 nucleotides match TRBD2. The V gene's germline CDR1 is SNHLY and CDR2 FYNNEI. After removal of 0 bases from V and 2 bases from J, the junction contained 5 bases not matched to a gene. The CDR3 totals 17 residues. The CDR3 DNA reads TGTGCCAGCAGTGAAGCCCGACTAGCGGTGGCCTACAATGAGCAGTTCTTC. It encodes CASSEARLAVAYNEQFF.

CDR3 coding DNA: TGTGCCACCGACAGCACAGAACTAAGCACCGGGGAGCTGTTTTTT. Its protein is CATDSTELSTGELFF. The V call is TRBV6-6, the J call TRBJ2-2; tentatively, D is TRBD1 (5 bases). Per germline, CDR1 MNHNY and CDR2 SVGAGI (reference sequence). CDR3 size: 15 residues. Trimming took off 10 bases at V and 4 bases at J, with 19 bases between the two ends.

This chain uses TRBV7-2 with TRBJ2-7, with D possibly being TRBD2 (5 bases). CDR1 and CDR2 from the germline V gene are SGHTA and FQGNSA. The CDR3 has 14 residues. Trimming pared 1 base from V and 2 bases from J, leaving 9 bases between. The CDR3 bases are TGTGCCAGCAGCTTAGTTCACGGGGCCTACGAGCAGTACTTC. As protein: CASSLVHGAYEQYF.

The genes are TRBV4-1 and TRBJ1-3; possibly TRBD1 for D (6 bases). There are 15 residues in the CDR3. Germline CDR1 reads MGHRA; CDR2 reads YSYEKL. Trimming took off 1 base at V and 3 bases at J, with 10 bases between the two ends. DNA of the CDR3: TGCGCCAGCAGCCAAGGACAGGTCGGTGGAAACACCATATATTTT. Its translation: CASSQGQVGGNTIYF.

This clone came up once. One end of the junction fails to match germline, which may point to a read error. This chain uses TRBV28 with TRBJ2-1, with 8 bases identical to TRBD2. The CDR3 is made up of 11 amino acids. Germline lookup yields CDR1 MDHEN and CDR2 SYDVKM. CDR3: CASSFRGGVIF. The CDR3 DNA sequence: TGTGCCAGCAGTTTTCGGGGGGGTGTGATCTTC. Together with reference TRBV28 and TRBJ2-1, the CDR3 gives the full variable domain: DVKVTQSSRYLVKRTGEKVFLECVQDMDHENMFWYRQDPGLGLRLIYFSYDVKMKEKGDIPEGYSVSREKKERFSLILESASTNQTSMYLCASSFRGGVIFGPGTRLTVL.

This rearrangement joins TRBV5-1 to TRBJ2-1; 7 bases are a match to TRBD1. CDR1 and CDR2 from the germline V gene are SGHRS and YFSETQ. V was clipped by 2 bases and J by 9 bases; unmatched bases: 11. The CDR3 extends over 15 amino acids. The CDR3 spells CASSFVSTGAGEQFF. The DNA for the CDR3 is TGCGCCAGCAGCTTTGTGAGTACAGGGGCAGGTGAGCAGTTCTTC.

V and J are TRBV5-4 and TRBJ2-7; TRBD1 matches at 7 bases. Germline CDR1 and CDR2: SGHNT and YYREEE (reference sequence). V dropped 6 bases and J dropped 3; count of bases not matched to a gene: 15. This CDR3 spans 16 amino acids. The CDR3 loop is CASTLHPGTDLYEQYF. CDR3 coding DNA: TGTGCCAGCACCCTGCACCCTGGGACAGATCTCTACGAGCAGTACTTC.

This chain joins TRBV27 and TRBJ1-6; D remains ambiguous. Trimming left V 3 bases short and J 9 bases short, with 6 bases between. CDR1 and CDR2 (germline): MNHEY, SMNVEV (reference sequence). The CDR3 is 12 residues long. CDR3 protein: CASSFRGSPLHF. CDR3 sequence (DNA): TGTGCCAGCAGTTTCCGGGGTTCACCCCTCCACTTT.

V and J are TRBV10-3 and TRBJ1-1, with 7 bases identical to TRBD1. This CDR3 contains 15 residues. Trimming cost V 5 bases and J 9 bases; bases outside gene matches: 15. From germline, CDR1 is ENHRY and CDR2 SYGVKD. The CDR3, as DNA: TGTGCCATCAGTTCCAACCCGGACAGGATAGAAAAAGCTTTCTTT. Translating it yields CAISSNPDRIEKAFF.

This chain connects TRBV9 to TRBJ1-2; no clear D gene. CDR3 length: 15 amino acids. Germline assignment: CDR1 SGDLS and CDR2 YYNGEE. Trimming took off 4 bases at V and 4 bases at J, with 17 bases between the two ends. Written as DNA, the CDR3 is TGTGCCAGCAGCCCTACGGGAGGGCGAAGCTATGGCTACACCTTC. Translated, it gives CASSPTGGRSYGYTF.

The rearrangement uses TRBV19 and TRBJ2-7; 8 nucleotides agree with TRBD1. The CDR3 is made up of 15 amino acids. Per the germline V gene, CDR1 is LNHDA and CDR2 is SQIVND (reference sequence). The junction had 13 bases not matched to a gene; V was cut back by 10 bases and J by 2 bases. The DNA of the CDR3 is TGTGCCACAAGGTCAGGGGGCAATATGCCCTACGAGCAGTACTTC. Protein product: CATRSGGNMPYEQYF. Based on the CDR3 plus reference TRBV19 and TRBJ2-7, the full variable domain is DGGITQSPKYLFRKEGQNVTLSCEQNLNHDAMYWYRQDPGQGLRLIYYSQIVNDFQKGDIAEGYSVSREKKESFPLTVTSAQKNPTAFYLCATRSGGNMPYEQYFGPGTRLTVT.